The clone carrying this T cell receptor (beta chain) was detected a few times. The sample comes from a study of blood T cell repertoires in COVID-19. The overall study: The samples span acute and convalescent COVID-19 from the United States, Italy and Spain. T cells, B-cell-depleted T cells, or PBMCs supplied cDNA or gDNA.

Living in roughly 25 US areas, the participants were between roughly 18 and 90 years of age. Looked up from germline, CDR1 is SGHAT and CDR2 is FQNNGV. The V segment lost 1 base and the J segment 8 bases; nucleotides outside the gene matches: 4. The CDR3 length is 14 residues. Clones were read by immunoSEQ multiplex PCR, and TCRdb kept only the in-frame ones, dropping some. The sample includes fewer than 200,000 clones, around 80% of them seen just once. The sequenced sample was PBMCs or T cells enriched from blood (not recorded which). The chain joins TRBV11-2 to TRBJ2-1, with 8 bases lining up with TRBD1. The receptor was isolated from a man aged 45 to 65 who had recovered from COVID-19. The CDR3 nucleotides are TGTGCCAGCAGCTTAGGGACAGGGAAGGATGAGCAGTTCTTC. This encodes CASSLGTGKDEQFF.